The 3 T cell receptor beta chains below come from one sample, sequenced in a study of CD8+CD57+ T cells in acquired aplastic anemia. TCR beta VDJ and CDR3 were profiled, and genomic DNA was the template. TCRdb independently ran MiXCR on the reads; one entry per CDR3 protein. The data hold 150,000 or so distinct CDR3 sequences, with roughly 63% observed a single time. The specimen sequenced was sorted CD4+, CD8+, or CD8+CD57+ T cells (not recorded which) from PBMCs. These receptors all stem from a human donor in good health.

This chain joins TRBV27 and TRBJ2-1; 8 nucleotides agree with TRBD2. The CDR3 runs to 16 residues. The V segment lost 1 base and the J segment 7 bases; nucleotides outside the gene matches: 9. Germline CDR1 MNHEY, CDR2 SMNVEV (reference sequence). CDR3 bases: TGTGCCAGCAGTTTATTGGGACTAGGTCCCTCTAATGAGCAGTTCTTC. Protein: CASSLLGLGPSNEQFF.

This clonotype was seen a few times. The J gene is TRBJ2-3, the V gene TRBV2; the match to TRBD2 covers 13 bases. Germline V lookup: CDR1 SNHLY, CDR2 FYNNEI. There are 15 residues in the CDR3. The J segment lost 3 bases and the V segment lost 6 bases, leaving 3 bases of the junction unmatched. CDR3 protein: CASSQGLAGTDTQYF. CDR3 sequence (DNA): TGTGCCAGCAGCCAGGGACTAGCGGGAACAGATACGCAGTATTTT.

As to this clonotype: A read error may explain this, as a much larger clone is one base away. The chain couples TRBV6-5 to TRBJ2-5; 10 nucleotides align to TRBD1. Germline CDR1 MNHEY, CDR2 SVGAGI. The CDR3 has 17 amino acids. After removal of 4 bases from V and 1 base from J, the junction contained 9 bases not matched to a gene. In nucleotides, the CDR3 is TGTGCCAGCAGTTTCTCCCCGGACAGGGGGTCCCAAGAGACCCAGTACTTC. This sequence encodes CASSFSPDRGSQETQYF.